The TCR beta chain described here comes from a study of T cell responses to AZD1222 COVID-19 vaccine. Study-wide findings and caveats: In all cases, repertoires were sampled only after the peak T cell response. Nearly half of spike-specific TCRs reportedly target variant regions that are unmutated in the B.1.351 and B.1.1.7 variants. Clonal diversity may have been underestimated, and the donors were mostly white British, with more females than males. Vaccination with two AZD1222 doses was followed by a rise in Spike-specific TCR breadth and depth.

On this clone itself: Its antigen is as yet unknown.

The data were produced by immunoSEQ multiplex PCR, yet TCRdb's version contains in-frame clones alone and is incomplete. Of 100,000 to 150,000 clones listed, 80% to 95% are singletons. Germline V gives CDR1 SGHVS, CDR2 FNYEAQ. This CDR3 region has 16 residues. V was clipped by 4 bases and J by 7 bases, with 19 bases between them. The V call is TRBV7-6, the J call TRBJ1-4; tentative D call: TRBD1 (6 bases). The sample was peripheral blood, taken on day 0 of MenACWY control vaccination. The sequence came from an adult in good health. This CDR3 reads CASSSTPGHHSEKLFF. CDR3 bases: TGTGCCAGCAGCTCCACCCCGGGACATCACAGTGAAAAACTGTTTTTT.